This TCR beta chain was found in a study of T cells in Graves' hyperthyroidism and ophthalmopathy. Study summary: Peripheral blood collection took place at initial diagnosis, before any treatment.

The investigators amplified TCR beta CDR3 regions from RNA transcripts. An initial round of RT-PCR targeting the TCR CDR3 relied on the HTBI primer set. TCRdb fed the multiplex PCR reads into MiXCR, producing one record per CDR3 protein. The sample includes almost 600,000 distinct CDR3 sequences, more than 11% of them seen just once. Each diagnosis was grounded in clinical symptoms, serum thyroxine and TRAb, thyroid ultrasound, and orbital computed tomography. Sequenced material: blood. The clonotype was recovered from a woman in her twenties or thirties with Graves' hyperthyroidism that later progressed to Graves' ophthalmopathy.

The CDR3 DNA reads as TGTGCCAGCAGGCGAGCGGGGGAAGGGTACGAGCAGTACTTC. Encoded protein: CASRRAGEGYEQYF. The chain links TRBV27 to TRBJ2-7, with 8 bases matching TRBD2. Looked up from germline, CDR1 is MNHEY and CDR2 is SMNVEV (reference sequence). Trimming took 6 bases from V and 4 from J; bases not matched to a gene: 8. The CDR3 extends over 14 amino acids.